The 20 T cell receptor beta chains reported below all come from one sample, sequenced in a study of cytomegalovirus exposure and HLA in healthy donors. In the PCR, 60 Vbeta and 13 Jbeta primers were used. Measured with immunoSEQ multiplex PCR; TCRdb has only the in-frame clones, and not every one. This table holds some 210,000 clones, over 75% found once. Sample: PBMCs. The receptor set was obtained from a woman aged 45-65 years in good health and CMV-seropositive.

The gene calls are TRBV29-1 and TRBJ1-1, with 8 bases aligning to TRBD1. Germline V gene data show CDR1 as SQVTM and CDR2 as ANQGSEA. The CDR3 extends over 13 amino acids. Losses at the gene ends were 4 bases for V and 7 bases for J; bases not matched to a gene: 8. CDR3 region: CSVAGGRGFEAFF. The CDR3 nucleotides read TGCAGCGTTGCAGGGGGCAGGGGGTTTGAAGCTTTCTTT.

The V gene is TRBV28, the J gene TRBJ2-1; TRBD1 might be the D (5 bases). Trimming removed 2 bases from V and 3 bases from J, with 17 bases in between. Germline V gene data show CDR1 as MDHEN and CDR2 as SYDVKM. The CDR3 totals 17 residues. The CDR3 reads CASSLRFRGKLYNEQFF. In DNA, the CDR3 is TGTGCCAGCAGTTTAAGGTTTAGGGGCAAACTCTACAATGAGCAGTTCTTC.

The chain combines TRBV10-3 with TRBJ2-3, with TRBD1 as a possible D gene (6 bases). Germline CDR1 reads ENHRY; CDR2 reads SYGVKD. Trimming stripped 10 bases from V and 3 bases from J, with 20 bases between. The CDR3 is made up of 15 amino acids. CDR3 protein: CATRQGGRNTDTQYF. The CDR3 nucleotides read TGTGCCACCAGGCAAGGGGGTAGAAATACAGATACGCAGTATTTT.

The gene calls are TRBV15 and TRBJ1-3, with D perhaps TRBD1 (6 bases). V was trimmed by 0 bases and J by 0 bases, leaving 12 bases between them. The CDR3 is 17 residues long. The germline V gene encodes CDR1 LNHNV and CDR2 YYDKDF (reference sequence). The CDR3 DNA is TGTGCCACCAGCAGAGACCCCACAGGGTTCTCTGGAAACACCATATATTTT. Translating gives CATSRDPTGFSGNTIYF.

This clone came up a few times. The chain has TRBV5-6 and TRBJ1-6; D not resolved. V was clipped by 0 bases and J by 10 bases, with 20 bases between them. This CDR3 has 17 amino acids. The germline V gene has CDR1 SGHDT and CDR2 YYEEEE. CDR3 region: CASSLATGGKQLSPLHF. The CDR3 DNA is TGTGCCAGCAGCTTGGCCACGGGAGGAAAACAGTTGTCACCCCTCCACTTT.

V gene TRBV19 combines with J gene TRBJ1-4, with TRBD1 as a possible D gene (5 bases). This CDR3 is 15 amino acids long. Trimming removed 5 bases from V and 5 bases from J, with 15 bases in between. CDR1 is LNHDA, CDR2 SQIVND, per germline (reference sequence). CDR3 sequence (DNA): TGTGCCAGTAGTGGGAACCGGGACTTGAATGAAAAACTGTTTTTT. It yields the protein CASSGNRDLNEKLFF.

V is TRBV9 and J is TRBJ2-5, with D possibly TRBD2 on 7 matching bases. The CDR3 consists of 14 residues. Deletions cut 3 bases from V and 2 bases from J, with 11 bases between. The germline gives CDR1 SGDLS, CDR2 YYNGEE. CDR3 loop: CASSGGGWQETQYF. In DNA, the CDR3 is TGTGCCAGCAGCGGCGGGGGCTGGCAAGAGACCCAGTACTTC.

The chain employs TRBV7-3 and TRBJ2-3, with TRBD2 as a possible D gene (6 bases). Trimming left V 5 bases short and J 10 bases short, with 19 bases between. This CDR3 is built from 14 residues. Germline loops: CDR1 SGHTA, CDR2 FQGTGA. The CDR3 protein is CASSGSDYSPSQYF. The CDR3 DNA reads as TGTGCCAGCAGCGGCTCGGACTATTCGCCGTCGCAGTATTTT.

This clone occurred a few times. V usage is TRBV6-5 and J usage is TRBJ2-5; the match to TRBD2 covers 12 bases. In germline, CDR1 is MNHEY, CDR2 SVGAGI. CDR3 length: 15 amino acids. The V segment lost 6 bases and the J segment 4 bases; nucleotides outside the gene matches: 6. The DNA of the CDR3 is TGTGCCAGCAGCACCGGACTAGCGGGGTCAGAGACCCAGTACTTC. This codes for CASSTGLAGSETQYF.

This clone appeared a single time. The chain employs TRBV5-6 and TRBJ2-4; possible D gene TRBD2, 6 bases. The CDR3 sequence is 16 residues long. V was shortened by 0 bases and J by 5 bases, with 15 bases between the two germline ends. Per germline, CDR1 SGHDT and CDR2 YYEEEE. The CDR3 region is CASSLAAGRRENIQYF. The CDR3 DNA reads as TGTGCCAGCAGCTTGGCGGCGGGGCGAAGGGAAAACATTCAGTACTTC.

This sequence joins TRBV7-9 and TRBJ2-7, with a weak D call TRBD2 (6 bases). Trimming stripped 4 bases from V and 4 bases from J, with 14 bases between. This CDR3 spans 14 amino acids. Germline V gene data show CDR1 as SEHNR and CDR2 as FQNEAQ (reference sequence). In nucleotides, the CDR3 is TGTGCCAGCAGCTACGGATTAGCGGTATACGAGCAGTACTTC. It specifies CASSYGLAVYEQYF.

The chain couples TRBV4-3 to TRBJ2-3, with a possible D match to TRBD1 (6 bases). Per the germline V gene, CDR1 is LGHNA and CDR2 is YSLEER. The V end was cut by 4 bases, the J end by 2 bases, with 16 bases between. The CDR3 runs 16 residues. CDR3 nucleotide sequence: TGCGCCAGCAGCCCCCAAGGGGGTCCCTACACAGATACGCAGTATTTT. It translates to CASSPQGGPYTDTQYF.

The chain couples TRBV9 to TRBJ1-2, with TRBD1 identical over 9 bases. The ends lost 4 bases at V and 2 bases at J; junction bases unmatched: 3. The length of the CDR3 is 14 residues. In germline, CDR1 is SGDLS, CDR2 YYNGEE. The CDR3 here is CASSQDRGNYGYTF. The CDR3 DNA reads as TGTGCCAGCAGCCAGGACAGGGGAAACTATGGCTACACCTTC.

This clone was counted between two and nine times. The V and J genes are TRBV5-1 and TRBJ1-1; possible D gene TRBD1, 6 bases. The ends were cut back, 0 bases at V and 3 bases at J, with 9 bases in the middle. CDR3 length: 14 amino acids. CDR1 is SGHRS and CDR2 is YFSETQ in the germline V gene. CDR3 nucleotide sequence: TGCGCCAGCAGCTTGGGCAGGGGAGACACTGAAGCTTTCTTT. This gives the protein CASSLGRGDTEAFF.

The rearrangement uses TRBV6-5 and TRBJ1-2; 8 bases fit TRBD1. CDR3 length: 14 amino acids. In germline, CDR1 is MNHEY, CDR2 SVGAGI. V lost 4 bases and J lost 8; bases outside the gene matches: 9. Here the CDR3 DNA reads TGTGCCAGCAGTTTAGGACAGGGTTCGTCCGGCTACACCTTC. Encoded protein: CASSLGQGSSGYTF.

The CDR3: CASSPGGTGTEKLFF. CDR3 in DNA: TGTGCCAGCAGTCCAGGCGGGACAGGGACTGAAAAACTGTTTTTT. The rearrangement links TRBV11-2 to TRBJ1-4; 9 bases map to TRBD1. The V gene's germline CDR1 is SGHAT and CDR2 FQNNGV. V was clipped by 6 bases and J by 7 bases; unmatched bases: 9. This CDR3 region has 15 residues.

This chain connects TRBV15 to TRBJ1-1, with TRBD1 matching 10 bases. Germline CDR1 reads LNHNV; CDR2 reads YYDKDF (reference sequence). The ends lost 1 base at V and 4 bases at J; junction bases unmatched: 12. The CDR3 is made up of 18 amino acids. CDR3 loop: CATSRGSGQGGVGTEAFF. The CDR3, as DNA: TGTGCCACCAGCAGAGGGAGTGGACAGGGGGGGGTAGGCACTGAAGCTTTCTTT.

The chain recombines TRBV27 with TRBJ2-1; 10 bases align to TRBD1. The trim removed 3 bases at V and 4 bases at J, leaving 3 bases unmatched. The CDR3 sequence is 15 residues long. In germline, CDR1 is MNHEY, CDR2 SMNVEV (reference sequence). CDR3 sequence: CASSFRDRGYNEQFF. In nucleotides, the CDR3 is TGTGCCAGCAGTTTCCGGGACAGGGGATACAATGAGCAGTTCTTC.

This chain joins TRBV11-2 and TRBJ2-3; 8 nucleotides match TRBD1. Losses at the gene ends were 6 bases for V and 0 bases for J; bases not matched to a gene: 2. There are 14 residues in the CDR3. Per the germline V gene, CDR1 is SGHAT and CDR2 is FQNNGV. This chain's CDR3 is CASRGQESTDTQYF. The CDR3 DNA follows: TGTGCCAGCAGGGGACAGGAGAGCACAGATACGCAGTATTTT.

The genes are TRBV27 and TRBJ1-2; D is uncertain. The V and J ends lost 5 bases and 7 bases respectively, with 8 bases between them. This CDR3 is built from 11 residues. The germline gives CDR1 MNHEY, CDR2 SMNVEV (reference sequence). In DNA, the CDR3 is TGTGCCAGCAGTCCGGGGAGTGGCTACACCTTC. It is translated as CASSPGSGYTF.